This passage covers 22 T cell receptor beta chains from one sample sequenced in a study of blood T cell repertoires in COVID-19. Sequencing used immunoSEQ multiplex PCR; TCRdb keeps in-frame clones, though not all of them. The profile covers about 280,000 clones, with 80% to 90% appearing a single time and 11% taken by the ten largest. Sample: peripheral blood. Receptor source: a woman aged 70-85 years with acute or convalescent COVID-19.

The chain combines TRBV20-1 with TRBJ1-3, with TRBD1 matching 7 bases. CDR3 size: 15 residues. CDR1 and CDR2 from the germline V gene are DFQATT and SNEGSKA (reference sequence). V lost 3 bases to trimming and J lost 0 bases; unmatched junction nucleotides: 5. The CDR3 sequence is CSASRQGVSGNTIYF. CDR3 bases: TGCAGTGCTAGTCGACAGGGCGTCTCTGGAAACACCATATATTTT.

The gene calls are TRBV30 and TRBJ2-3; maybe TRBD2 (5 bases). The CDR3 consists of 16 residues. Per the germline V gene, CDR1 is GTSNPN and CDR2 is SVGIG (reference sequence). Trimming shortened V by 0 bases and J by 0 bases, and 13 bases separated the two germline ends. CDR3: CAWSVSGRTSTDTQYF. Written as DNA, the CDR3 is TGTGCCTGGAGTGTATCGGGGAGAACTAGCACAGATACGCAGTATTTT.

This sequence joins TRBV19 and TRBJ1-2, with TRBD1 as a possible D gene (5 bases). Trimming left V 5 bases short and J 7 bases short, with 14 bases between. Germline V lookup: CDR1 LNHDA, CDR2 SQIVND (reference sequence). This CDR3 comprises 13 residues. The CDR3 loop is CASSFPLRGGYTF. As DNA, the CDR3 is TGTGCCAGTAGTTTCCCCCTTAGGGGTGGCTACACCTTC.

This chain joins TRBV5-1 and TRBJ1-6; 8 positions match TRBD1. The V gene's germline CDR1 is SGHRS and CDR2 YFSETQ. The CDR3 covers 16 residues. V dropped 0 bases and J dropped 6; count of bases not matched to a gene: 5. CDR3 amino acids: CASSLAGTGVNSPLHF. The CDR3 nucleotides are TGCGCCAGCAGCTTGGCCGGGACAGGCGTTAATTCACCCCTCCACTTT.

The V gene is TRBV4-2, the J gene TRBJ1-2; D is uncertain. This CDR3 is 18 amino acids long. Trimming took off 0 bases at V and 4 bases at J, with 21 bases between the two ends. Germline V gene sequence: CDR1 LGHNA, CDR2 YNFKEQ. The CDR3 coding sequence is TGTGCCAGCAGCCAAGATAGGGAGGTTGGCTATGGTCGCTATGGCTACACCTTC. The encoded protein is CASSQDREVGYGRYGYTF.

The chain employs TRBV6-2 or TRBV6-3 and TRBJ2-5; 10 nucleotides align to TRBD2. Germline CDR1 reads MNHEY; CDR2 reads SVGEGT. This CDR3 has 17 amino acids. V lost 0 bases, J lost 5 bases, and 9 bases stayed unmatched. CDR3 sequence: CASSYSVLAGGRETQYF. The CDR3 coding sequence is TGTGCCAGCAGTTACTCGGTGTTAGCGGGGGGCCGGGAGACCCAGTACTTC.

The chain recombines TRBV4-2 with TRBJ2-7; 9 bases map to TRBD2. Trimming removed 8 bases from V and 5 bases from J; junction bases left unmatched: 10. The CDR3 is 14 amino acids. Germline V gene data show CDR1 as LGHNA and CDR2 as YNFKEQ. CDR3 in DNA: TGTGCCAGCCGCAGGCGGGGGGGAGCCGACGAGCAGTACTTC. Its translation is CASRRRGGADEQYF.

A single count supports this clone. The chain couples TRBV9 to TRBJ1-1; D might be TRBD1 (6 bases). Germline CDR1 and CDR2: SGDLS and YYNGEE. V was trimmed by 2 bases and J by 7 bases, leaving 21 bases between them. CDR3 size: 16 residues. CDR3 in DNA: TGTGCCAGCAGCGTGACTGGGGACAAGGGAAACTATGAAGCTTTCTTT. Its protein is CASSVTGDKGNYEAFF.

The chain employs TRBV10-3 and TRBJ2-5, with D tentatively TRBD1 (6 bases). The CDR3 sequence is 16 residues long. In germline, CDR1 is ENHRY, CDR2 SYGVKD. The V gene lost 6 bases and the J gene lost 5 bases, with 22 bases spanning the gap. CDR3: CAIRSEAAGAGETQYF. CDR3 DNA sequence: TGTGCCATCAGGTCCGAAGCCGCAGGGGCAGGGGAGACCCAGTACTTC.

V gene TRBV6-6 combines with J gene TRBJ2-1, with TRBD1 identical over 7 bases. Trimming at V came to 5 bases and at J to 3 bases, leaving 7 bases not matched to a gene. Looked up from germline, CDR1 is MNHNY and CDR2 is SVGAGI (reference sequence). This CDR3 contains 15 residues. For the CDR3, the DNA is TGTGCCAGCAGTACCCTCGACAGGGTCTACAATGAGCAGTTCTTC. Protein sequence: CASSTLDRVYNEQFF.

The gene calls are TRBV6-5 and TRBJ1-1; D might be TRBD1 (6 bases). The V end was cut by 7 bases, the J end by 8 bases, with 17 bases between. The length of the CDR3 is 13 residues. CDR1 and CDR2 from the germline V gene are MNHEY and SVGAGI. Written as DNA, the CDR3 is TGTGCCAGCACCGATCCGGACAGCTTAGAAGCTTTCTTT. It yields the protein CASTDPDSLEAFF.

A single count supports this clone. V gene TRBV18 combines with J gene TRBJ2-2, with TRBD1 matching over 8 bases. V gave up 4 bases and J gave up 1 base; unmatched junction bases: 2. Germline CDR1 is KGHSH and CDR2 is LQKENI. CDR3 length: 15 residues. The CDR3: CASSRGQVNTGELFF. CDR3 DNA sequence: TGTGCCAGCTCACGGGGACAGGTGAACACCGGGGAGCTGTTTTTT.

The V and J genes are TRBV3-1 (or the pseudogene TRBV3-2) and TRBJ2-2, with D maybe TRBD2 (5 bases). The germline CDR1 and CDR2 sequences are LGHDT and YNNKEL (reference sequence). V lost 5 bases and J 0 bases, leaving 13 bases between the germline ends. The CDR3 is 16 amino acids. This CDR3 reads CASSSPRAPNTGELFF. CDR3 bases: TGTGCCAGCAGCTCCCCGCGGGCCCCGAACACCGGGGAGCTGTTTTTT.

This chain uses TRBV19 with TRBJ1-5; maybe TRBD1 (5 bases). Trimming removed 7 bases from V and 5 bases from J, with 21 bases in between. Germline CDR1 reads LNHDA; CDR2 reads SQIVND (reference sequence). CDR3 length: 16 residues. CDR3 in amino acids: CASTARAQALHQPQHF. In nucleotides, the CDR3 is TGTGCCAGTACTGCCAGGGCACAGGCCCTTCATCAGCCCCAGCATTTT.

CDR3 amino acids: CASTGGPSRGNTGELFF. The DNA of the CDR3 is TGCGCCAGCACCGGTGGGCCTTCGCGGGGGAACACCGGGGAGCTGTTTTTT. V is TRBV5-1 and J is TRBJ2-2; TRBD2 might be the D (6 bases). This CDR3 is built from 17 residues. The V end lost 6 bases, the J end lost 1 base, and 19 bases lay between the germline ends. Germline-derived CDR1 and CDR2 are SGHRS and YFSETQ.

The chain links TRBV18 to TRBJ2-7, with TRBD2 matching over 9 bases. The CDR3 spans 17 residues. CDR1 KGHSH and CDR2 LQKENI come from the germline V gene. The V gene end was trimmed by 2 bases and the J gene end by 9 bases; junction bases not matched to a gene: 17. The chain's CDR3 is CASSPTPTSGFPRTQYF. CDR3 nucleotide sequence: TGTGCCAGCTCACCAACGCCAACTAGCGGGTTCCCCCGGACGCAGTACTTC. The whole variable domain, remainder taken from reference TRBV18 and TRBJ2-7, is NAGVMQNPRHLVRRRGQEARLRCSPMKGHSHVYWYRQLPEEGLKFMVYLQKENIIDESGMPKERFSAEFPKEGPSILRIQQVVRGDSAAYFCASSPTPTSGFPRTQYFGPGTRLTVT.

This chain links TRBV3-1 (or the pseudogene TRBV3-2) with TRBJ1-4; the D is unclear. The CDR3 sequence is 14 residues long. The germline V gene encodes CDR1 LGHDT and CDR2 YNNKEL (reference sequence). With 4 bases removed from V and 7 bases from J, the gap between germline ends came to 13 bases. CDR3 DNA: TGTGCCAGCAGCCCTCTAACGGGTTTTGAAAAACTGTTTTTT. Protein product: CASSPLTGFEKLFF.

The chain couples TRBV9 to TRBJ2-2; 7 positions agree with TRBD1. This CDR3 contains 15 residues. J was trimmed by 4 bases and V by 5 bases; bases with no gene match: 8. CDR1 is SGDLS and CDR2 is YYNGEE in the germline V gene. The CDR3 sequence: CASSLGQASTGELFF. CDR3 in DNA: TGTGCCAGCAGTCTCGGACAGGCCTCCACCGGGGAGCTGTTTTTT.

CDR3 in amino acids: CASSLGAGVQETQYF. The DNA for the CDR3 is TGTGCCAGCAGCTTAGGGGCAGGCGTCCAAGAGACCCAGTACTTC. V gene TRBV11-3 combines with J gene TRBJ2-5, with D uncertain. The germline gives CDR1 SGHNT, CDR2 YENEEA. V was cut by 1 base and J by 1 base, with 10 bases left in between. This CDR3 is built from 15 residues.

The chain employs TRBV11-2 and TRBJ2-3; TRBD2 matches at 9 bases. Germline CDR1 reads SGHAT; CDR2 reads FQNNGV. There are 16 residues in the CDR3. The V gene end was trimmed by 1 base and the J gene end by 1 base; junction bases not matched to a gene: 3. The CDR3, as DNA: TGTGCCAGCAGCTTAGCCCGACTAGCGGGCACAGATACGCAGTATTTT. Translated: CASSLARLAGTDTQYF.

This clone was counted a single time. The sample holds other DNA sequences that translate to the same CDR3. The chain links TRBV3-1 (or the pseudogene TRBV3-2) to TRBJ2-3; 9 nucleotides agree with TRBD2. V trimming: 3 bases; J trimming: 5 bases; junction bases outside the gene matches: 3. The germline V gene has CDR1 LGHDT and CDR2 YNNKEL (reference sequence). This CDR3 is built from 14 residues. The DNA for the CDR3 is TGTGCCAGCAGCCAGCGGGGGGGCAGAGATACGCAGTATTTT. Amino acids: CASSQRGGRDTQYF.

The chain has TRBV11-1 and TRBJ2-7; 7 bases fit TRBD1. This CDR3 has 14 residues. Germline CDR1 reads SGHAT; CDR2 reads FQDESV (reference sequence). After removal of 4 bases from V and 3 bases from J, the junction contained 6 bases not matched to a gene. CDR3 amino acids: CASSSRQGRYEQYF. In DNA, the CDR3 is TGTGCCAGCAGCTCAAGACAGGGACGCTACGAGCAGTACTTC.